Sequencing of this T cell receptor beta chain was carried out in a study of neoadjuvant nivolumab and ipilimumab in lung cancer. This CDR3 is built from 18 residues. With V trimmed by 2 bases and J by 1 base, 8 bases remained unmatched. The V gene's germline CDR1 is KGHSH and CDR2 LQKENI. Produced via immunoSEQ multiplex PCR; TCRdb's table is partial and in-frame only. This table has roughly 34,000 clones, approximately 92% appearing once. This clonotype originated in an adult with non-small cell lung cancer. The chain is built from TRBV18 and TRBJ2-6; 7 nucleotides agree with TRBD1. Sequenced material: peripheral blood, taken after neoadjuvant nivolumab, alone or with ipilimumab, at or shortly before surgery. CDR3 nucleotide sequence: TGTGCCAGCTCACCAGTACAGGGGCCGAGGTCTGGGGCCAACGTCCTGACTTTC. This gives the protein CASSPVQGPRSGANVLTF.